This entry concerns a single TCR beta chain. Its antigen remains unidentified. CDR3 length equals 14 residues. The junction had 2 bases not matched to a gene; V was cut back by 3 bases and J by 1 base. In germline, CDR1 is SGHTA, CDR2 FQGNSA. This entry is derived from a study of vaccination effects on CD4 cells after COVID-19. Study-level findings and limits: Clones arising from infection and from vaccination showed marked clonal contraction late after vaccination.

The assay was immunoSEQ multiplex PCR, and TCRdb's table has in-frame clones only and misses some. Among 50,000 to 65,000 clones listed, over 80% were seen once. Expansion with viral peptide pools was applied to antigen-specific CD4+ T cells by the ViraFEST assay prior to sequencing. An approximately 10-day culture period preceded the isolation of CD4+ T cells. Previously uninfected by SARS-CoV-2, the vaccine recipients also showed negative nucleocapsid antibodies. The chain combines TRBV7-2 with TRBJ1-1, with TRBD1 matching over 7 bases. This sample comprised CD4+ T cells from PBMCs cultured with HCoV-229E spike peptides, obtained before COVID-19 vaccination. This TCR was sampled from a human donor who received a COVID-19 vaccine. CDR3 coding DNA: TGTGCCAGCAGCTTGGACAGGTCGAACACTGAAGCTTTCTTT. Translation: CASSLDRSNTEAFF.